This record looks at one TCR beta chain sequence and its context. The antigen is not known. This entry is derived from a study of identical twins. Study findings and constraints: Excess twin sharing in beta out-of-frame sequences was weaker. Those out-of-frame alpha sequences shared by twins showed an excess of low generation probability. Fewer insertions characterized abundant cord blood beta clonotypes, whereas memory repertoires showed none.

CDR1 is LGHNA and CDR2 is YSLEER in the germline V gene. This CDR3 has 17 amino acids. V was shortened by 0 bases and J by 0 bases, with 12 bases between the two germline ends. A template switching step contributed a universal primer site, while unique molecular identifiers were present in the cDNA. MiXCR, run by TCRdb on the 5' RACE reads, gives a single entry per CDR3 protein. The profile shows 310,000 or so distinct CDR3 sequences, roughly 9.8% of them singletons. The same data also went into a second study, on yellow fever vaccine responses in identical twins.

The V call is TRBV4-3, the J call TRBJ2-1; D ambiguous. The sequenced sample was CD8+ T cells sorted from blood. This clonotype originated in a woman aged 18-29 years in good health. CDR3 in amino acids: CASSQDHGLSSYNEQFF. The CDR3 nucleotides are TGCGCCAGCAGCCAAGACCATGGCCTGAGCTCCTACAATGAGCAGTTCTTC.